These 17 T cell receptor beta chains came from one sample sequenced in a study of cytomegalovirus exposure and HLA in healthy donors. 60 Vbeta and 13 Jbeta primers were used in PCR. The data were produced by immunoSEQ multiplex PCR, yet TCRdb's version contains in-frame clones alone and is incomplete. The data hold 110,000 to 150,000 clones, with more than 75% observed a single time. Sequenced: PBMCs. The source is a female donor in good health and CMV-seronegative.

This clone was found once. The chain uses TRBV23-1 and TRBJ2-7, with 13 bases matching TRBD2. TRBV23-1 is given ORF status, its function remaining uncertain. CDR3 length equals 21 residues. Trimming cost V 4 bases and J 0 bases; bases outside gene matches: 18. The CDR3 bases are TGCGCCAGCAGTCTTCTACCCCACGGACTAGCGGGAGACAAGGACTCCTACGAGCAGTACTTC. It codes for CASSLLPHGLAGDKDSYEQYF.

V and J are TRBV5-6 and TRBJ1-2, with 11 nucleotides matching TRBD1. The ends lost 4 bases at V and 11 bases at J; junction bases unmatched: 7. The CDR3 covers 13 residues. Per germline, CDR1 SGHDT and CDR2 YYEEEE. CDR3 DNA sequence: TGTGCCAGCAGCCCAGGGACAGGGGGAATGTACACCTTC. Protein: CASSPGTGGMYTF.

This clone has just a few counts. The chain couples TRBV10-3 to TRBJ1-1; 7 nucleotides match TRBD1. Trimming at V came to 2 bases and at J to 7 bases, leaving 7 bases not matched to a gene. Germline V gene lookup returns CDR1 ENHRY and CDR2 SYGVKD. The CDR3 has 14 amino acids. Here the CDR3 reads CAISERNRDSEAFF. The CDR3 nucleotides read TGTGCCATCAGTGAGAGAAACCGGGACAGTGAAGCTTTCTTT.

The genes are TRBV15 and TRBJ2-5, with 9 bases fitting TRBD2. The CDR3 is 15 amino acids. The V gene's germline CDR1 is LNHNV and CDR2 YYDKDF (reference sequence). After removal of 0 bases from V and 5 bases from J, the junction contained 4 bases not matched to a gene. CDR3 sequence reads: CATSRDRAGGETQYF. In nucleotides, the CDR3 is TGTGCCACCAGCAGAGATCGGGCGGGGGGGGAGACCCAGTACTTC.

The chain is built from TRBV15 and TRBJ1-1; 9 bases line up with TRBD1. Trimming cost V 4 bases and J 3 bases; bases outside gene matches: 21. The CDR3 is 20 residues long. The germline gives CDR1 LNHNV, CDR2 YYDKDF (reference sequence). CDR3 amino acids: CATSKRNARLTGGRDTEAFF. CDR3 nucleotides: TGTGCCACCAGCAAGAGAAACGCCCGCCTTACAGGGGGCCGGGACACTGAAGCTTTCTTT.

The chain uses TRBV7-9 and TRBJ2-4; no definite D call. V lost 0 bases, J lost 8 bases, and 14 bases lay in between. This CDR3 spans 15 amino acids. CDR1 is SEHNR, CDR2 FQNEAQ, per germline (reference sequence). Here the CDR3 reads CASSLASAPPDIQYF. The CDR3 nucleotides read TGTGCCAGCAGCTTAGCGTCTGCCCCCCCGGACATTCAGTACTTC.

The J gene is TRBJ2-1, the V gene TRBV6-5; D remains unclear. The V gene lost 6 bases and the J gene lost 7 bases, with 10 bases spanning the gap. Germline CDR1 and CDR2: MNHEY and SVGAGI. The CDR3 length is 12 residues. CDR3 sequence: CASSLSPNEQFF. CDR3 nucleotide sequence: TGTGCCAGCAGCCTAAGTCCAAATGAGCAGTTCTTC.

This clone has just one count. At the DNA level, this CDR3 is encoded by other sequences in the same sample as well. CDR3 DNA sequence: TGTGCCAGCAGCGTAGCGTCGGGGCAAGAGACCCAGTACTTC. As protein: CASSVASGQETQYF. V is TRBV9 and J is TRBJ2-5; D possibly corresponds to TRBD2 (5 bases). The V and J ends lost 0 bases and 2 bases respectively, with 8 bases between them. Germline V gene sequence: CDR1 SGDLS, CDR2 YYNGEE. This CDR3 spans 14 amino acids.

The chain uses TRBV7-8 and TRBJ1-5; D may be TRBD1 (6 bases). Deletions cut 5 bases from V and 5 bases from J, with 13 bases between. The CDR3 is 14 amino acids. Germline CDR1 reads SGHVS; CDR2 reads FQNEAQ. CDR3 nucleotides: TGTGCCAGCAGCCGGACAGTCCGTCATCAGCCCCAGCATTTT. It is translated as CASSRTVRHQPQHF.

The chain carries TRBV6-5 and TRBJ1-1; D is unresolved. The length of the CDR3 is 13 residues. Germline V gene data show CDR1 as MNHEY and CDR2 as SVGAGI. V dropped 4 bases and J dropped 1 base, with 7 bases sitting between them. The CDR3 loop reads CASSSLSNTEAFF. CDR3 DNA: TGTGCCAGCAGTTCCCTCTCGAACACTGAAGCTTTCTTT.

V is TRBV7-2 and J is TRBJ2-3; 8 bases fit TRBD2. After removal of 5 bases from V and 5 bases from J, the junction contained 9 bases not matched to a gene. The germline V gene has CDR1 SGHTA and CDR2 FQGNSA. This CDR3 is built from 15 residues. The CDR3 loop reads CASSLQRGRGDTQYF. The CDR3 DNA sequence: TGTGCCAGCAGCCTTCAGCGGGGGCGGGGAGATACGCAGTATTTT.

The CDR3 loop reads CASGSGTEAFF. The CDR3 region has the DNA TGTGCCAGCGGATCCGGGACAGAAGCTTTCTTT. V and J are TRBV6-5 and TRBJ1-1, with a weak D call TRBD1 (6 bases). Germline CDR1 is MNHEY and CDR2 is SVGAGI. Trimming stripped 8 bases from V and 8 bases from J, with 12 bases between. This CDR3 has 11 amino acids.

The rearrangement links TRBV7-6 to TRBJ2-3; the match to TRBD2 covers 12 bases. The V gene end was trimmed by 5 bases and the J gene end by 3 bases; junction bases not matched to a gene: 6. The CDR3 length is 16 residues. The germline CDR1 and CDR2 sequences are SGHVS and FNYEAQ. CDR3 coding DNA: TGTGCCAGCAGCGCCCGACTAGCGGGGGATACAGATACGCAGTATTTT. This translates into CASSARLAGDTDTQYF.

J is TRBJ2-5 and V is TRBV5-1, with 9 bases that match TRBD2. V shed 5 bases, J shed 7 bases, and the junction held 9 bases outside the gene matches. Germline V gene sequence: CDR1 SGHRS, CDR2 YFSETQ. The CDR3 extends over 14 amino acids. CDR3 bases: TGCGCCAGCAGGGGTAGCGGGGGTGCTCGGACCCAGTACTTC. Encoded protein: CASRGSGGARTQYF.

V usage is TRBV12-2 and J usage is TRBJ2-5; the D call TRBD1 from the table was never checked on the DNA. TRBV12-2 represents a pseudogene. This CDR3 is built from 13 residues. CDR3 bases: TGTGCAGGGCCGGTTCCCGGTTCGGAGACCCAGTACTTC. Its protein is CAGPVPGSETQYF.

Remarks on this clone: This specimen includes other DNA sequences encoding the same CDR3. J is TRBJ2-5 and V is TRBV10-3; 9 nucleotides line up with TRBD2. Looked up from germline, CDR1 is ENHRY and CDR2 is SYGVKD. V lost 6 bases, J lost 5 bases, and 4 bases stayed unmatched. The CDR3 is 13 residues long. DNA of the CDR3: TGTGCCATCAGCGCGGGGGGGCGGGAGACCCAGTACTTC. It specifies CAISAGGRETQYF.

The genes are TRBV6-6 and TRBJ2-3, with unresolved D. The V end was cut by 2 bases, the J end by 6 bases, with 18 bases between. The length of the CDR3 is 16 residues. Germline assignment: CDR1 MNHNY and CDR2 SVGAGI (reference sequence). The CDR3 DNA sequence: TGTGCCAGCAGTTACGATCTGGGCCCCCCCCTGGATACGCAGTATTTT. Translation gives CASSYDLGPPLDTQYF.